One and the same sample provided the 17 T cell receptor beta chains below, sequenced in a study of response to subunit inactivated influenza vaccine. In TCRdb, the RT-PCR reads were re-called with MiXCR into one record per CDR3 protein. The table lists hundreds of thousands of distinct CDR3 sequences, 10% to 15% of them singletons. This specimen was PBMCs from blood, taken 40 to 50 days after vaccination. The receptor source for this set is a man aged 45-60 years who received an inactivated influenza vaccine.

This clonotype was seen more than once but under ten times. The rearrangement joins TRBV5-1 to TRBJ1-4; D gene uncertain. Germline V gene sequence: CDR1 SGHRS, CDR2 YFSETQ. This CDR3 is built from 16 residues. V gave up 0 bases and J gave up 0 bases, with 9 bases separating them. The CDR3 spells CASSLGRSATNEKLFF. CDR3 nucleotide sequence: TGCGCCAGCAGCTTGGGCAGGTCCGCAACTAATGAAAAACTGTTTTTT.

The genes are TRBV20-1 and TRBJ1-6; TRBD1 is a possible D gene (6 bases). CDR1 is DFQATT, CDR2 SNEGSKA, per germline (reference sequence). This CDR3 contains 14 residues. V dropped 3 bases and J dropped 9 bases, with 15 bases sitting between them. CDR3 region: CSASLGGRSSPLHF. CDR3 sequence (DNA): TGCAGTGCTAGTTTGGGGGGCAGAAGTTCACCCCTCCACTTT.

This clonotype was observed a few times. V is TRBV5-1 and J is TRBJ1-6; D unresolved. Trimming took 0 bases from V and 8 from J, leaving 12 bases between them. CDR1 and CDR2 (germline): SGHRS, YFSETQ. The CDR3 runs 15 residues. Here the CDR3 reads CASSLAGRVDSPLHF. The CDR3 nucleotides read TGCGCCAGCAGCTTGGCCGGCAGAGTCGATTCACCCCTCCACTTT.

This clonotype was detected a few times. The chain joins TRBV7-2 to TRBJ1-2; tentative D call: TRBD1 (6 bases). V dropped 10 bases and J dropped 9 bases, with 18 bases sitting between them. This CDR3 spans 12 amino acids. Germline values: CDR1 SGHTA, CDR2 FQGNSA. CDR3 region: CATSGSTGRYTF. CDR3 coding DNA: TGTGCCACCTCGGGCTCTACAGGGCGCTACACCTTC.

In its sample, this clonotype was seen many times. The chain combines TRBV2 with TRBJ2-1; D is undetermined. The CDR3 has 12 amino acids. Trimming removed 7 bases at V and 6 bases at J, with 10 bases between. Germline lookup yields CDR1 SNHLY and CDR2 FYNNEI. The DNA for the CDR3 is TGTGCCAGCAAAAGACTGGTCAATGAGCAGTTCTTC. This sequence encodes CASKRLVNEQFF.

This clonotype has at least ten counts. The chain carries TRBV7-8 and TRBJ2-5; 12 bases map to TRBD2. V lost 5 bases, J lost 4 bases, and 8 bases stayed unmatched. The CDR3 spans 16 residues. Germline V gene lookup returns CDR1 SGHVS and CDR2 FQNEAQ. DNA for the CDR3: TGTGCCAGCAGCCTCATCACGGGACTAGCGGGAGAGACCCAGTACTTC. It specifies CASSLITGLAGETQYF. Full variable domain (outside the CDR3, taken from reference TRBV7-8 and TRBJ2-5): GAGVSQSPRYKVAKRGQDVALRCDPISGHVSLFWYQQALGQGPEFLTYFQNEAQLDKSGLPSDRFFAERPEGSVSTLKIQRTQQEDSAVYLCASSLITGLAGETQYFGPGTRLLVL.

The sample holds many counts of this clonotype. V is TRBV5-1 and J is TRBJ1-5; D not certain. V lost 8 bases to trimming and J lost 0 bases, with 15 bases between them. From germline, CDR1 is SGHRS and CDR2 YFSETQ. This CDR3 has 15 amino acids. The CDR3 DNA is TGCGCCAGGTTGCCGTCAACCATTAGCAATCAGCCCCAGCATTTT. Translating it yields CARLPSTISNQPQHF.

For the CDR3, the DNA is TGTGCCAGCAGTGTCGAAGGATTCTCCTACAATGAGCAGTTCTTC. Protein sequence: CASSVEGFSYNEQFF. The V gene is TRBV2, the J gene TRBJ2-1; D is undetermined. Trimming removed 4 bases at V and 0 bases at J, with 10 bases between. The CDR3 has 15 amino acids. Germline CDR1 is SNHLY and CDR2 is FYNNEI.

The CDR3 protein is CASSPPLGGSSYEQYF. The CDR3 DNA follows: TGTGCCAGCAGTCCACCCCTGGGGGGGAGCTCCTACGAGCAGTACTTC. The chain couples TRBV6-1 to TRBJ2-7, with 7 bases lining up with TRBD2. There are 16 residues in the CDR3. Unmatched junction bases numbered 10, after V lost 5 bases and J lost 0 bases. Germline CDR1 and CDR2: MNHNS and SASEGT.

This clonotype was seen a handful of times. V gene TRBV18 combines with J gene TRBJ2-5; D is perhaps TRBD2 (6 bases). From germline, CDR1 is KGHSH and CDR2 LQKENI. This CDR3 is 16 amino acids long. The ends were cut back, 5 bases at V and 5 bases at J, with 21 bases in the middle. CDR3 region: CASSLTPGTYSETQYF. The CDR3 coding sequence is TGTGCCAGCTCATTGACTCCCGGGACTTACAGCGAGACCCAGTACTTC. The whole variable domain, remainder taken from reference TRBV18 and TRBJ2-5, is NAGVMQNPRHLVRRRGQEARLRCSPMKGHSHVYWYRQLPEEGLKFMVYLQKENIIDESGMPKERFSAEFPKEGPSILRIQQVVRGDSAAYFCASSLTPGTYSETQYFGPGTRLLVL.

CDR3 residues: CASSQSYSYNEQFF. CDR3 DNA: TGCGCCAGCAGCCAATCTTACTCCTACAATGAGCAGTTCTTC. The V call is TRBV4-3, the J call TRBJ2-1; no reliable D call. Deletions cut 2 bases from V and 0 bases from J, with 5 bases between. The CDR3 contains 14 residues. Per germline, CDR1 LGHNA and CDR2 YSLEER.

V and J are TRBV2 and TRBJ2-1; the match to TRBD2 covers 14 bases. The CDR3 has 15 residues. Germline V gene data show CDR1 as SNHLY and CDR2 as FYNNEI. Unmatched junction bases numbered 6, after V lost 8 bases and J lost 6 bases. The CDR3 here is CASLGLAGGGNEQFF. The DNA for the CDR3 is TGTGCCAGCCTTGGACTAGCGGGGGGCGGCAATGAGCAGTTCTTC.

This chain connects TRBV12-3 or TRBV12-4 to TRBJ2-2; 7 nucleotides line up with TRBD1. V shed 6 bases and J 4 bases; nucleotides not matched to a gene: 8. The CDR3 consists of 15 residues. The CDR3 region has the DNA TGTGCCAGCAGGGTTAGAGACAGGGCCACCGGGGAGCTGTTTTTT. Its translation: CASRVRDRATGELFF.

The chain has TRBV29-1 and TRBJ1-2; D uncertain. Germline assignment: CDR1 SQVTM and CDR2 ANQGSEA. The CDR3 contains 12 residues. Trimming took off 2 bases at V and 2 bases at J, with 6 bases between the two ends. The CDR3 DNA is TGCAGCGTTGAATCGGAGAACTATGGCTACACCTTC. The encoded protein is CSVESENYGYTF.

The V and J genes are TRBV4-3 and TRBJ1-1; D is unclear. CDR3 length: 15 residues. Germline V gene sequence: CDR1 LGHNA, CDR2 YSLEER. V shed 1 base and J shed 4 bases, with 13 bases lying between them. CDR3 DNA sequence: TGCGCCAGCAGCCAAGCCGCGGGCGGGAGCACTGAAGCTTTCTTT. Translating gives CASSQAAGGSTEAFF.

This clonotype has a handful of counts. The chain uses TRBV10-3 and TRBJ2-7, with TRBD2 identical over 10 bases. The J segment lost 2 bases and the V segment lost 6 bases, leaving 4 bases of the junction unmatched. In germline, CDR1 is ENHRY, CDR2 SYGVKD. The CDR3 has 14 amino acids. CDR3 sequence reads: CAISLAGGAYEQYF. The CDR3 nucleotides read TGTGCCATCAGCTTAGCGGGGGGCGCCTACGAGCAGTACTTC.

This clonotype has only a few counts. The rearrangement uses TRBV20-1 and TRBJ2-1; 9 bases agree with TRBD2. The ends lost 6 bases at V and 9 bases at J; junction bases unmatched: 12. Per the germline V gene, CDR1 is DFQATT and CDR2 is SNEGSKA (reference sequence). The CDR3 spans 14 residues. As DNA, the CDR3 is TGCAGTGCCCCCGGGACTAGCACTTCTGGTGAGCAGTTCTTC. Translating gives CSAPGTSTSGEQFF.